The T cell receptor (beta chain) under discussion was sequenced for a study of cytomegalovirus exposure and HLA in healthy donors. General study results and limits: V segments that were indistinguishable, TRBV6-2 and TRBV6-3 among them, were omitted from analysis.

60 Vbeta and 13 Jbeta primers were used in PCR. Per the original methods: The count from a later analysis was some 80 million unique TCR beta chains, some 10 million of them shared. Method: immunoSEQ multiplex PCR; TCRdb's copy keeps in-frame clones and lacks some. V and J calls and clone size are copied from that table; D and trimming were computed from the DNA. The sample consists of approximately 76,000 clones, roughly two thirds of them appearing once. Germline values: CDR1 MNHNS, CDR2 SASEGT. Trimming took off 1 base at V and 3 bases at J, with 10 bases between the two ends. This CDR3 is 14 amino acids long. In its sample, this clone was seen once. The antigen remains unidentified.

The chain combines TRBV6-1 with TRBJ2-7; D is possibly TRBD1 (5 bases). Material: PBMCs. The receptor comes from a woman aged 40 to 55 in good health and CMV-seropositive. The CDR3 DNA reads TGTGCCAGCAGTGAAGGACAGTTTGTCTACGAGCAGTACTTC. Translated, it gives CASSEGQFVYEQYF.